This T cell receptor (beta chain) was identified in a study of graft-versus-host responses after intestinal transplantation. Here immunoSEQ multiplex PCR was the method, and the copy in TCRdb shows in-frame clones only, minus some. This table has roughly 62,000 clones, around nine tenths appearing once. Per the germline V gene, CDR1 is DFQATT and CDR2 is SNEGSKA (reference sequence). The CDR3 extends over 10 amino acids. Trimming at V came to 5 bases and at J to 7 bases, leaving 0 bases not matched to a gene. The rearrangement joins TRBV20-1 to TRBJ1-2, with 8 bases lining up with TRBD1. This TCR was sampled from a human patient who received an intestinal transplant, so some T cells may come from the graft donor. The sample consisted of PBMCs, taken around 120 days after intestinal transplantation. The CDR3 loop is CSADRGGYTF. The CDR3 DNA reads TGCAGTGCTGACAGGGGTGGCTACACCTTC.